This T cell receptor beta chain was identified during a study of blood T cell repertoires in COVID-19. Study background: PBMCs, B-cell-depleted T cells, or T cells were the source of the cDNA or gDNA that made up the material.

Libraries were prepared by immunoSEQ multiplex PCR; TCRdb keeps only in-frame clonotypes and omits some of them. The sample yields 95,000 or so clones, more than 65% seen once. V shed 3 bases and J shed 5 bases, with 8 bases lying between them. Germline CDR1 is DFQATT and CDR2 is SNEGSKA (reference sequence). The CDR3 contains 12 residues. The material sequenced was peripheral blood. V usage is TRBV20-1 and J usage is TRBJ1-5; D may be TRBD1 (6 bases). This clonotype originated in a woman aged 80 or older with active or convalescent COVID-19. The CDR3 DNA follows: TGCAGTGCTAGTTGGACAGATCAGCCCCAGCATTTT. Its translation: CSASWTDQPQHF.